This T cell receptor beta chain derives from a study of blood T cell repertoires in COVID-19. Study background: Spain, Italy and the United States supplied samples that represented acute and convalescent COVID-19. Sample material is recorded as cDNA or gDNA derived from T cells, B-cell-depleted T cells, or PBMCs.

This CDR3 comprises 17 residues. CDR1 and CDR2 (germline): SNHLY, FYNNEI. After removal of 6 bases from V and 2 bases from J, the junction contained 14 bases not matched to a gene. This clone was seen a single time. Original data processing: Reference gene primer amplification gave nucleated cell count estimates. Some clones are missing from TCRdb's copy, which holds only in-frame ones; the method was immunoSEQ multiplex PCR. V and J calls and clone size are given by that table; D and trimming were obtained from the DNA. The sample shows 100,000 to 110,000 clones, about 85% of them seen only once. The sample comprised peripheral blood. The rearrangement joins TRBV2 to TRBJ2-3; TRBD1 matches 7 bases. The sequence derives from a human donor in a cohort sampled during active COVID-19. The CDR3 reads CASSVSQGQFFTDTQYF. As DNA, the CDR3 is TGTGCCAGCAGCGTCTCCCAGGGACAGTTTTTCACAGATACGCAGTATTTT.